This T cell receptor beta chain was observed in a study of blood T cell repertoires in COVID-19. Across the whole study: Specimens from acute and convalescent COVID-19 originated in the United States, Italy and Spain. Sample material is recorded as cDNA or gDNA derived from T cells, B-cell-depleted T cells, or PBMCs.

In the study's own analysis: Using reference gene primer amplification, nucleated cell counts were estimated. The method was immunoSEQ multiplex PCR; TCRdb's version includes in-frame clones alone and lacks a portion of them. That table furnishes V, J and clone size, whereas the DNA furnished D and trimming. The sample shows fewer than 250,000 clones, roughly 90% of them seen only once. This receptor was obtained from a man between 65 and 85 years old with acute or convalescent COVID-19. The sequenced sample consisted of peripheral blood.

CDR3 protein: CASSKGQGPYNEQFF. The DNA of the CDR3 is TGTGCCAGCAGTAAGGGACAGGGCCCGTACAATGAGCAGTTCTTC. The J gene is TRBJ2-1, the V gene TRBV6-5, with 9 positions matching TRBD1. The CDR3 length is 15 residues. J gave up 4 bases and V 5 bases, and 6 bases lay outside the gene matches. In germline, CDR1 is MNHEY, CDR2 SVGAGI.